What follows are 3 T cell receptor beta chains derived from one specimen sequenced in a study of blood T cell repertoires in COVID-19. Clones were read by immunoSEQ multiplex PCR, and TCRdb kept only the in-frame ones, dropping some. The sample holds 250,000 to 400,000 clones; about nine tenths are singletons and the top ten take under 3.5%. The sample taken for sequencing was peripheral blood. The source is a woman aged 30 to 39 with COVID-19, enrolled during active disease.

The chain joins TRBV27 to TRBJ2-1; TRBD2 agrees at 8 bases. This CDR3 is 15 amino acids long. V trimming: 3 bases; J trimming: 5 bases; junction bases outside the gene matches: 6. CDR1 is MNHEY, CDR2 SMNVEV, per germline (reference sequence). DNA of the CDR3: TGTGCCAGCAGTTTGGTTAGCGGGGCTCACAATGAGCAGTTCTTC. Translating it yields CASSLVSGAHNEQFF.

Written as DNA, the CDR3 is TGTGCCAGCAGCCTACTAGCGGGAGGGGCCTCCAATGAGCAGTTCTTC. Its translation is CASSLLAGGASNEQFF. V and J are TRBV11-3 and TRBJ2-1; 13 nucleotides align to TRBD2. The CDR3 runs 16 residues. The germline gives CDR1 SGHNT, CDR2 YENEEA. J was trimmed by 6 bases and V by 5 bases; bases with no gene match: 7.

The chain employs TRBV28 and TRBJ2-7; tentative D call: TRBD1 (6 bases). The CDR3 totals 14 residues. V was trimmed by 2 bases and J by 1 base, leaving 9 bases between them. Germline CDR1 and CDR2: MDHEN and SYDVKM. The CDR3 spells CASSLQGNSYEQYF. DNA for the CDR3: TGTGCCAGCAGTTTACAGGGGAATTCCTACGAGCAGTACTTC.